This T cell receptor beta chain was obtained from a study of T cell responses to AZD1222 COVID-19 vaccine (dated by TCRdb to the early 2020s). Background on the whole study: AZD1222 recipients with second doses at about 4 weeks or about 12 weeks were pooled, because spike-specific TCR depth and breadth did not differ between schedules. A total of 233 trial participants underwent TCR sequencing, of whom some 210 received two doses of AZD1222 and some 25 received two doses of the MenACWY control vaccine. Trial participants were enrolled into age subgroups of 18-55, 56-69 and 70-plus years, which contained about 150, 27 and 61 TCR-sequenced participants, respectively.

A remark on this clone: Its antigen remains undetermined. There are no base qualities to consult, and no much larger clone falls within one base.

The CDR3 runs 17 amino acids, cysteine and phenylalanine included. Only CDR3 DNA remains: 51 bases, in frame from the first base. The CDR1 and CDR2 encoded by the germline V gene are KGHSH and LQKENI. V lost 3 bases and J lost 4 bases; the stretch between them is 19 bases long. The CDR3 regions of human TCRbeta chains were analyzed by immunosequencing. The paper's data handling went like this. TCRs in the repertoires were compared against a reference library of SARS-CoV-2-specific TCRs that had been generated with the MIRA antigen-specificity platform. Breadth was defined as the fraction of unique TCRs that were SARS-CoV-2-associated. Depth was defined as the fraction of total T cells that were SARS-CoV-2-associated. Using the MIRA data, each spike-specific TCR was assigned both to the spike region to which the TCR was reactive and to a CD4 or CD8 class. Log10-transformed breadth and depth values were compared by one-way ANOVA with Sidak's multiple comparisons tests. This immuneACCESS table, as held by TCRdb, lists in-frame sequences with V and J called but not all clones. Of the missing ones, under half trace to an unresolved V gene in checked studies; the others have no known cause. That table furnishes V, J and clone size, whereas the DNA furnished D and trimming. This sample holds about 100,000 clones; around 90% were observed only once. The ten largest clones take up roughly 1.8% of the sample.

The sample's time point, from its label and the paper: baseline before first vaccination. Samples from vaccinated people were obtained from the UK trials COV001 and COV002, which included a single-blind randomized controlled phase 2/3 trial of AZD1222 (ChAdOx1 nCoV-19) in healthy adults. Trial participant PBMC samples were collected at day 0 and day 28 after the second dose for TCRbeta chain sequencing. General conclusions and limits of the study: Vaccine-associated CD4 TCRs spanned the whole spike protein, with dominant responses in regions 160-218 and 743-854. In the small 56-69-year group, the increase in depth fell short of significance, most likely because of low power. After two AZD1222 doses, spike-specific TCR breadth and depth were significantly higher than at day 0 and than in MenACWY recipients. Most participants were white British and females outnumbered males, and the authors suggested that clonal diversity may have been underestimated. Conclusions about previously exposed vaccinees are limited, since just five or six AZD1222 recipients were seropositive for SARS-CoV-2 at baseline. Reportedly, close to half of the unique spike-specific TCRs recognized epitopes lying outside the regions that are mutated in the B.1.351 and B.1.1.7 variants. Because no samples from the day 14 peak response were available, repertoires could be characterized only after the peak T cell response.

The receptor's source is an adult in good health. This sample comprised peripheral blood, obtained on day 0 of AZD1222 vaccination. In this chain, TRBV18 is recombined with TRBJ1-3; possibly the D gene is TRBD1, per 6 matching bases. The bases are TGTGCCAGCTCACCCCCCCGGCAAGCAGGGGCCGGAAACACCATATATTTT. This codes for CASSPPRQAGAGNTIYF.